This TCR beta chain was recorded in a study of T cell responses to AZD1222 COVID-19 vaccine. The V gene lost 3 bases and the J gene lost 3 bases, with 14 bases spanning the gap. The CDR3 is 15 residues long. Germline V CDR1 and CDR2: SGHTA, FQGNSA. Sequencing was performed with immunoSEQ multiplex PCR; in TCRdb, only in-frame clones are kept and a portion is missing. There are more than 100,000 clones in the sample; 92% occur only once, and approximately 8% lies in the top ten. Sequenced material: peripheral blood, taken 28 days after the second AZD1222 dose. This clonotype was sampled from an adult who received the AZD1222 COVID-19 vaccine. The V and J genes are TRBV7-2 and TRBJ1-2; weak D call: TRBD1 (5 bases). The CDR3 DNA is TGTGCCAGCAGCTTCCCCGAGGGGAGTTACTATGGCTACACCTTC. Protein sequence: CASSFPEGSYYGYTF.